This T cell receptor (beta chain) came from a study of shared clonotypes between healthy human individuals. The CDR3 spans 11 residues. CDR1 and CDR2 (germline): SEHNR, FQNEAQ (reference sequence). V lost 2 bases, J lost 4 bases, and 2 bases lay in between. The sample holds a few counts of this clone. The sample contains more than one DNA sequence encoding this CDR3. The table came from immunoSEQ multiplex PCR; TCRdb's copy has only in-frame clones and leaves some out. Here the sample spans approximately 980,000 clones, over 75% being singletons. CD4+ cells yielded CD45RA+ naive and CD45RA-negative memory subsets.

The gene calls are TRBV7-9 and TRBJ1-1; D not resolved. The sample was memory CD4+ T cells sorted from blood. Subset in this sample: CD45RA-negative fraction. The sequence was collected from a young man in good health. CDR3 residues: CASSLTTEAFF. For the CDR3, the DNA is TGTGCCAGCAGCTTAACCACTGAAGCTTTCTTT.